This T cell receptor beta chain was identified in a study of blood T cell repertoires in COVID-19 (dated by TCRdb to between 2020 and 2021). For the study in its entirety: Samples covering the acute and convalescent phases of COVID-19 were provided by collaborators in the United States, Italy and Spain. The repertoires were made available in a free public database intended to serve as a resource for research on the immune response to SARS-CoV-2. HLA class I and class II types, where available, came from metadata supplied by the sample provider rather than from assay-based typing. The samples were drawn from the first 160 participants of the ongoing ImmuneRACE study and from more than 1,000 subjects provided by 6 global collaborators. Deeply sampled blood TCRbeta repertoires from subjects exposed to, actively infected with, or recovered from COVID-19 were included in the dataset. The prospective study material was composed of cDNA or gDNA derived from T cells, B-cell-depleted T cells, or PBMCs. The sample metadata nearly always contained a de-identified subject ID, COVID-19 status, age in years and sex. Study-wide conclusions, independent of this receptor: Clinical and demographic metadata were provided uncurated, with the amount varying by source and participant.

The immunoSEQ Assay, a bias-controlled multiplex PCR, was used to amplify TCRbeta CDR3 regions from genomic DNA. The study's own analysis went as follows. The number of nucleated cells in each sample was estimated from the amplification of reference gene primers within the assay. To quantify the absolute abundance of each unique TCRbeta CDR3 rearrangement, sequence reads were collapsed and filtered. For each sample, productive Simpson clonality was calculated as the square root of Simpson's diversity index over productive rearrangements. The table comes from immuneACCESS by way of TCRdb, which keeps in-frame sequences with V and J called. Part of the clones is missing from these tables; in studies checked, under half for an unresolved V gene and the rest for unknown reasons. The D gene and trimming were derived from the DNA, and the V and J assignments and clone size from that table. Here the sample has 80,000 to 100,000 clones; 90% to 95% occur a single time. The top ten clonotypes cover more than 4% of the sample.

V is clipped by 6 bases and J by 0 bases, and the sequence between their germline boundaries is 15 bases long. Via the germline V gene, CDR1 is MDHEN and CDR2 SYDVKM. From the cysteine through the phenylalanine, the CDR3 covers 15 amino acids. Just CDR3 DNA is preserved here, 45 bases in frame from base 1. Collaborating institutions collected whole blood in K2EDTA tubes following their own protocols. Collaborator samples were shipped for TCRbeta analysis as frozen whole blood, isolated PBMCs, or DNA extracted from either sample type. Worth noting for this clone: Its cognate antigen has yet to be identified. Base qualities are not recorded, but no much larger clone differs from it by a single base.

The TCR sequence derives from a human donor with active COVID-19. The donor label of this sample is uncertain. The source material was peripheral blood. The receptor chain draws on TRBV28 and TRBJ2-7; matching of 5 bases hints at TRBD1 as the D gene. The encoded CDR3 is CASSSIDSFSYEQYF. The DNA sequence follows: TGTGCCAGCAGCAGTATAGACAGTTTCTCCTACGAGCAGTACTTC.